This passage covers 22 T cell receptor beta chains from one sample sequenced in a study of T cell changes during pregnancy in multiple sclerosis. Clones were sequenced by immunoSEQ multiplex PCR, and TCRdb holds only the in-frame ones, with some missing. The data hold some 79,000 clones, with under 95% observed a single time. This material consisted of CD4+ T cells from peripheral blood mononuclear cells, taken in the second trimester of pregnancy. The receptors derive from a female donor with multiple sclerosis, enrolled in a pregnancy study.

CDR3 sequence (DNA): TGTGCCAGCAGCCCCGGGGGCGGGAGGATCCACAATGAGCAGTTCTTC. It specifies CASSPGGGRIHNEQFF. The gene calls are TRBV5-4 and TRBJ2-1; 8 bases are shared with TRBD2. The CDR3 totals 16 residues. V lost 4 bases to trimming and J lost 5 bases; unmatched junction nucleotides: 11. Looked up from germline, CDR1 is SGHNT and CDR2 is YYREEE (reference sequence).

V is TRBV19 and J is TRBJ1-2; maybe TRBD1 (6 bases). Germline CDR1 is LNHDA and CDR2 is SQIVND (reference sequence). Trimming removed 4 bases from V and 6 bases from J, with 24 bases in between. The CDR3 runs to 17 residues. In nucleotides, the CDR3 is TGTGCCAGTAGTAGTTGGAGAACAGGGTCAATTCGTGATGGCTACACCTTC. Translating gives CASSSWRTGSIRDGYTF.

The rearrangement links TRBV5-1 to TRBJ1-2; D remains ambiguous. Germline V gene lookup returns CDR1 SGHRS and CDR2 YFSETQ. The V end lost 0 bases, the J end lost 2 bases, and 5 bases lay between the germline ends. The CDR3 is made up of 13 amino acids. This CDR3 is CASSLELNYGYTF. The CDR3 bases are TGCGCCAGCAGCTTGGAACTCAACTATGGCTACACCTTC.

J is TRBJ1-6 and V is TRBV4-3; 12 positions match TRBD1. This CDR3 is 16 amino acids long. V gave up 1 base and J gave up 13 bases; unmatched junction bases: 8. Germline V gene data show CDR1 as LGHNA and CDR2 as YSLEER. The CDR3 DNA sequence: TGCGCCAGCAGCCAAGCGTCGGGACAGGGGGCGACCCCCCTCCACTTT. Translation gives CASSQASGQGATPLHF.

The V and J genes are TRBV6-6 and TRBJ2-7; the match to TRBD1 covers 9 bases. CDR3 length: 15 residues. Germline trimming cut 8 bases from V and 4 bases from J; bases unmatched to any gene: 12. Germline V gene lookup returns CDR1 MNHNY and CDR2 SVGAGI (reference sequence). CDR3 in amino acids: CASRSGTGSLYEQYF. The DNA of the CDR3 is TGTGCCAGCCGTTCTGGGACAGGGTCTTTGTACGAGCAGTACTTC.

The table lists this clone with a count of one. The chain has TRBV27 and TRBJ2-1; D might be TRBD2 (6 bases). Germline assignment: CDR1 MNHEY and CDR2 SMNVEV (reference sequence). This CDR3 comprises 15 residues. With 5 bases removed from V and 9 bases from J, the gap between germline ends came to 20 bases. The CDR3 spells CASSPTVGGNSEQFF. As DNA, the CDR3 is TGTGCCAGCAGTCCTACTGTCGGCGGGAACTCTGAGCAGTTCTTC.

This chain links TRBV29-1 with TRBJ2-7, with unresolved D. The CDR3 spans 11 residues. Germline CDR1 reads SQVTM; CDR2 reads ANQGSEA. V gave up 4 bases and J gave up 3 bases, with 7 bases separating them. The CDR3 DNA sequence: TGCAGCGTTGCTTCCGTCTACGAGCAGTACTTC. As protein: CSVASVYEQYF.

This chain joins TRBV19 and TRBJ2-7; 8 bases map to TRBD1. There are 14 residues in the CDR3. CDR1 LNHDA and CDR2 SQIVND come from the germline V gene (reference sequence). V lost 4 bases and J lost 1; bases outside the gene matches: 3. CDR3: CASSRQGWSYEQYF. DNA for the CDR3: TGTGCCAGTAGTAGACAGGGGTGGTCCTACGAGCAGTACTTC.

The CDR3 protein is CASSWDSNSYEQYF. The CDR3 DNA reads as TGTGCCAGTAGTTGGGACAGCAACTCCTACGAGCAGTACTTC. V gene TRBV19 combines with J gene TRBJ2-7; TRBD1 matches 7 bases. Germline lookup yields CDR1 LNHDA and CDR2 SQIVND (reference sequence). This CDR3 has 14 amino acids. With V trimmed by 5 bases and J by 0 bases, 4 bases remained unmatched.

The gene calls are TRBV5-4 and TRBJ2-5; 8 bases are a match to TRBD2. The CDR3 covers 15 residues. Germline loops: CDR1 SGHNT, CDR2 YYREEE (reference sequence). V was pared by 3 bases and J by 0 bases, with 4 bases of the junction left unmatched. The CDR3 nucleotides read TGTGCCAGCAGCTGGTCGGGAGGGAACCAAGAGACCCAGTACTTC. Translating gives CASSWSGGNQETQYF.

In DNA form, the CDR3 reads TGTGCCACCAGCCTAGCCAAAAACATTCAGTACTTC. The encoded protein is CATSLAKNIQYF. This chain connects TRBV15 to TRBJ2-4; no definite D call. Trimming took off 5 bases at V and 0 bases at J, with 2 bases between the two ends. From germline, CDR1 is LNHNV and CDR2 YYDKDF (reference sequence). The CDR3 runs to 12 residues.

The V call is TRBV14, the J call TRBJ2-7, with 9 bases matching TRBD1. Germline assignment: CDR1 SGHDN and CDR2 FVKESK. This CDR3 spans 14 amino acids. The V and J ends lost 5 bases and 8 bases, in that order; junction bases with no gene match: 10. Written as DNA, the CDR3 is TGTGCCAGCAGCACCCCCGGGACAGGGACGAAGCAGTACTTC. It is translated as CASSTPGTGTKQYF.

V gene TRBV5-6 combines with J gene TRBJ1-1; D gene unclear. The V and J ends lost 0 bases and 4 bases respectively, with 10 bases between them. The CDR3 contains 14 residues. Germline V lookup: CDR1 SGHDT, CDR2 YYEEEE. The CDR3 DNA sequence: TGTGCCAGCAGCTTGGTCGTTGCAGGCACTGAAGCTTTCTTT. As protein: CASSLVVAGTEAFF.

This chain connects TRBV5-1 to TRBJ2-1; 10 bases are a match to TRBD2. The CDR3 is 17 amino acids. CDR1 and CDR2 from the germline V gene are SGHRS and YFSETQ. After removal of 5 bases from V and 10 bases from J, the junction contained 18 bases not matched to a gene. CDR3 bases: TGCGCCAGCAGACGAGGTCTAGCGGGAGCTCTGGCAGAAGAGCAGTTCTTC. Encoded protein: CASRRGLAGALAEEQFF.

The V and J genes are TRBV5-4 and TRBJ1-1; D may be TRBD1 (5 bases). Germline CDR1 and CDR2: SGHNT and YYREEE (reference sequence). Trimming took off 0 bases at V and 5 bases at J, with 11 bases between the two ends. This CDR3 is built from 14 residues. CDR3 DNA sequence: TGTGCCAGCAGCTTGGATTCGGGGGTAACTGAAGCTTTCTTT. Translated, it gives CASSLDSGVTEAFF.

This chain uses TRBV28 with TRBJ2-3; 11 bases fit TRBD2. CDR1 and CDR2 (germline): MDHEN, SYDVKM. The J segment lost 0 bases and the V segment lost 5 bases, leaving 1 base of the junction unmatched. CDR3 length equals 15 residues. The CDR3 DNA is TGTGCCAGCAGTGGGACTAGCGGTAGCACAGATACGCAGTATTTT. This encodes CASSGTSGSTDTQYF.

The V call is TRBV10-3, the J call TRBJ2-6, with 10 nucleotides matching TRBD1. J gave up 2 bases and V 11 bases, and 6 bases lay outside the gene matches. The CDR3 contains 15 residues. Germline CDR1 ENHRY, CDR2 SYGVKD. The CDR3 nucleotides are TGTGCCGGGGGACAGGGGTATGCTGGGGCCAACGTCCTGACTTTC. It is translated as CAGGQGYAGANVLTF.

The gene calls are TRBV2 and TRBJ2-7; a weak D match, TRBD2 (5 bases). The CDR3 is made up of 14 amino acids. V lost 11 bases and J 2 bases, leaving 19 bases between the germline ends. Germline V gene sequence: CDR1 SNHLY, CDR2 FYNNEI. CDR3 residues: CAVQVTSHAYEQYF. CDR3 nucleotide sequence: TGTGCCGTCCAGGTTACTAGTCACGCCTACGAGCAGTACTTC.

The V and J genes are TRBV19 and TRBJ2-3; TRBD2 matches 7 bases. Germline CDR1 is LNHDA and CDR2 is SQIVND (reference sequence). The CDR3 has 14 amino acids. The trim removed 4 bases at V and 1 base at J, leaving 2 bases unmatched. CDR3 amino acids: CASSRSGGTDTQYF. The CDR3, as DNA: TGTGCCAGTAGTAGGAGCGGGGGCACAGATACGCAGTATTTT.

This chain connects TRBV9 to TRBJ1-1; 7 bases agree with TRBD1. Trimming at V came to 4 bases and at J to 4 bases, leaving 10 bases not matched to a gene. This CDR3 region has 15 residues. The V gene's germline CDR1 is SGDLS and CDR2 YYNGEE. Here the CDR3 reads CASSPRTGPGTEAFF. CDR3 bases: TGTGCCAGCAGCCCCAGGACAGGTCCGGGCACTGAAGCTTTCTTT.

The chain combines TRBV29-1 with TRBJ2-3; possibly TRBD2 for D (6 bases). The CDR3 loop spans 12 amino acids. V was shortened by 4 bases and J by 6 bases, with 11 bases between the two germline ends. In germline, CDR1 is SQVTM, CDR2 ANQGSEA. The CDR3 nucleotides read TGCAGCGTTGTGACTAGTAGCGATACGCAGTATTTT. Protein: CSVVTSSDTQYF.

In its sample, this clone was seen a few times. V and J are TRBV6-5 and TRBJ1-6, with unresolved D. Germline CDR1 MNHEY, CDR2 SVGAGI. V gave up 6 bases and J gave up 6 bases, with 6 bases separating them. This CDR3 comprises 12 residues. The CDR3 loop reads CASRVSNSPLHF. CDR3 DNA sequence: TGTGCCAGCAGAGTCAGTAATTCACCCCTCCACTTT.